The source of this T cell receptor (beta chain) is a study of blood T cell repertoires in COVID-19. Overall study: Samples came from the United States, Italy and Spain, spanning acute and convalescent COVID-19.

Here immunoSEQ multiplex PCR was the method, and the copy in TCRdb shows in-frame clones only, minus some. Of around 200,000 clones listed, roughly 88% were seen once; the top ten hold 7%. V dropped 5 bases and J dropped 5 bases, with 7 bases sitting between them. Germline V CDR1 and CDR2: MNHEY, SVGAGI. There are 11 residues in the CDR3. This chain uses TRBV6-5 with TRBJ2-7; D gene uncertain. The sequence was collected from a woman aged 40 to 50 with COVID-19, enrolled during active disease. Material: peripheral blood. In nucleotides, the CDR3 is TGTGCCAGCAGTCTTGTCCACGAGCAGTACTTC. Amino acids: CASSLVHEQYF.